Below are 2 T cell receptor beta chains sequenced from a single sample in a study of OX40 agonist ivuxolimab in advanced cancers. Repertoires were generated with immunoSEQ multiplex PCR, while TCRdb's copy carries only in-frame clones and drops some. The table includes 50,000 to 65,000 clones, roughly 85% detected once. The sample was CD4+ or CD8+ T cells sorted from blood, taken in a trial of the OX40 agonist ivuxolimab. Every receptor here comes from an adult with an advanced solid tumor such as melanoma, head and neck, liver or kidney cancer.

The chain combines TRBV7-9 with TRBJ2-4, with D perhaps TRBD2 (5 bases). This CDR3 comprises 16 residues. V dropped 4 bases and J dropped 1 base, with 14 bases sitting between them. From germline, CDR1 is SEHNR and CDR2 FQNEAQ (reference sequence). This CDR3 reads CASSSPPRGAKNIQYF. CDR3 sequence (DNA): TGTGCCAGCAGCTCCCCCCCCCGCGGGGCCAAAAACATTCAGTACTTC.

The CDR3 reads CASSYRTTNSYEQYF. CDR3 nucleotide sequence: TGTGCCAGCAGTTACAGGACAACCAACTCCTACGAGCAGTACTTC. The chain recombines TRBV6-5 with TRBJ2-7, with D tentatively TRBD1 (5 bases). V dropped 2 bases and J dropped 0 bases, with 11 bases sitting between them. The CDR3 runs to 15 residues. Germline V gene data show CDR1 as MNHEY and CDR2 as SVGAGI.